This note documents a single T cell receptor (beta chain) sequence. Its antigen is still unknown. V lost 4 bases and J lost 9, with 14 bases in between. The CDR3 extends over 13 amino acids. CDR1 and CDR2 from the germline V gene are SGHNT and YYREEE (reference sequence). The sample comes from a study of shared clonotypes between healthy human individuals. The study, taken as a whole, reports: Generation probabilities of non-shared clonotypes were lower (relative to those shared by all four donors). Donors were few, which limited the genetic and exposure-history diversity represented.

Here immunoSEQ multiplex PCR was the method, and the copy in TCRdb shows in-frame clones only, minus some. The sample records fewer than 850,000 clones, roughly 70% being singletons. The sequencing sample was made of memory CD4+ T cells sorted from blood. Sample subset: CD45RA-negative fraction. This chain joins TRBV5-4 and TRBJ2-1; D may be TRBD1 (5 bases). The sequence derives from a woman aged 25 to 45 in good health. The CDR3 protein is CASSSKQGTEQFF. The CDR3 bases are TGTGCCAGCAGCAGCAAGCAGGGAACTGAGCAGTTCTTC.